This is a list of T cell receptor beta chains from one sample in a study of shared clonotypes between healthy human individuals. Generated by immunoSEQ multiplex PCR, the TCRdb table keeps only in-frame clones and is missing some. Here the sample spans a few million clones, just over 90% being singletons. Sequencing was performed on naive CD4+ T cells from PBMCs. The receptors were sampled from a man between 18 and 29 years old in good health. Some clones in this sample may be carry-over from other donors' samples. Both conserved end residues are trimmed from each CDR3.

J gene	V gene	CDR3 protein
TRBJ1-1	TRBV5-1	ASNQGSNTEAF
TRBJ2-1	TRBV5-6	ASSSGTGNEQF
TRBJ2-1	TRBV27	ASSLSPGLGVNEQF
TRBJ1-5	TRBV11-3	ASSLGVLSNQPQH
TRBJ1-1	TRBV28	ASRWGATGTEAF
TRBJ2-1	TRBV14	ASSRIRLAANNEQF
TRBJ2-1	TRBV5-4	ASSSGTSEWNEQF
TRBJ1-1	TRBV19	ASSIRQDQNTEAF
TRBJ2-2	TRBV7-3	ASSPQQNTGELF
TRBJ2-3	TRBV5-1	ASSLDPANTDTQY
TRBJ2-7	TRBV25-1	ASSDRKQY
TRBJ2-5	TRBV7-9	ASSYPLRGRGQETQY
TRBJ1-2	TRBV15	ATSRSLTGVGYT
TRBJ1-2	TRBV30	AWSGWTGLNGYT
TRBJ2-7	TRBV25-1	ASSGRIGGAYEQY
TRBJ1-2	TRBV5-4	ASSLDRGGNYGYT
TRBJ1-1	TRBV9	ASSVYPNTEAF
TRBJ2-7	TRBV2	ASRGSYEQY
TRBJ1-4	TRBV5-6	ASSSSTGGNEKLF
TRBJ2-5	TRBV28	ASSLARGGDSTQY
TRBJ2-1	TRBV7-9	ASSLAGTYYNEQF
TRBJ2-7	TRBV14	ASSLMLADEQY
TRBJ2-6	TRBV2	ASSERESSGANVLT
TRBJ1-2	TRBV11-1	ASSLGQGVYGYT
TRBJ2-1	TRBV7-3	ASSSPGLRANEQF
TRBJ2-7	TRBV5-1	ASSFRAGLSSYEQY
TRBJ2-7	TRBV7-2	ASSQDTGRSSYEQY
TRBJ1-2	TRBV28	ASVQGNYGYT
TRBJ2-7	TRBV14	ASSQELAYEQY
TRBJ2-1	TRBV6-1	ASKTSGSYNEQF
TRBJ1-3	TRBV9	ASSDMGSSGNTIY
TRBJ2-2	TRBV7-2	ASSSANTGELF
TRBJ2-3	TRBV2	ASAIGGDWADTQY
TRBJ2-5	TRBV5-1	ASSLVRKEQETQY
TRBJ2-5	TRBV5-5	ASSSLRTGGDLETQY
TRBJ2-1	TRBV5-4	ASSSIAGTSYNEQF
TRBJ2-3	TRBV5-1	ASSDQGAPTDTQY
TRBJ2-3	TRBV18	ASSPGTGDADTQY
TRBJ2-1	TRBV10-1	ASSGQSYNEQF
TRBJ1-2	TRBV19	ASSIAGSGYT
TRBJ2-7	TRBV9	ASSGGLAGGSMYEQY
TRBJ1-3	TRBV6-1	ASSERGRASGNTIY
TRBJ2-1	TRBV6-4	ASSGGEGTYNEQF
TRBJ2-1	TRBV2	ASSATGLGEQF
TRBJ2-7	TRBV7-2	ASSFDRGPYEQY
TRBJ2-1	TRBV5-1	ASSAQGIDNEQF
TRBJ1-1	TRBV7-9	ASSLELDTEAF